Presented here are 9 T cell receptor beta chains from one specimen sequenced in a study of shared clonotypes between healthy human individuals. TCRdb's table, derived via immunoSEQ multiplex PCR, lists solely in-frame clones and lacks some. The sample lists hundreds of thousands of clones, around 67% occurring once. The sample taken for sequencing was memory CD4+ T cells sorted from blood. Described subset: CD45RA-negative fraction. These receptor sequences come from a woman in her thirties in good health.

The chain couples TRBV6-1 to TRBJ2-7; perhaps TRBD1 as D (6 bases). This CDR3 has 14 amino acids. Germline values: CDR1 MNHNS, CDR2 SASEGT. V shed 2 bases and J shed 0 bases, with 8 bases lying between them. The CDR3 DNA follows: TGTGCCAGCAGTGAAAACAGGGTCTCCTACGAGCAGTACTTC. It codes for CASSENRVSYEQYF.

The rearrangement joins TRBV9 to TRBJ2-2, with 11 nucleotides matching TRBD2. Germline V lookup: CDR1 SGDLS, CDR2 YYNGEE. The CDR3 totals 15 residues. The junction had 4 bases not matched to a gene; V was cut back by 2 bases and J by 7 bases. CDR3 residues: CASSVSGRGSGELFF. For the CDR3, the DNA is TGTGCCAGCAGCGTTAGCGGGAGGGGCAGCGGGGAGCTGTTTTTT.

The J gene is TRBJ2-4, the V gene TRBV19; D might be TRBD2 (5 bases). The germline V gene encodes CDR1 LNHDA and CDR2 SQIVND (reference sequence). CDR3 length: 12 amino acids. With 4 bases removed from V and 8 bases from J, the gap between germline ends came to 9 bases. The CDR3 here is CASSTLGDIQYF. The CDR3 bases are TGTGCCAGTAGTACTCTGGGAGACATTCAGTACTTC.

The genes are TRBV5-8 and TRBJ2-7; no definite D call. CDR3 length: 13 amino acids. V lost 5 bases and J lost 3, with 12 bases in between. CDR1 SGHTS and CDR2 YDEGEE come from the germline V gene. The CDR3 region is CASRPVGDYEQYF. CDR3 nucleotide sequence: TGTGCCAGCAGACCGGTTGGGGACTACGAGCAGTACTTC.

The rearrangement joins TRBV19 to TRBJ2-5, with a tentative D call TRBD2 (6 bases). The ends were cut back, 3 bases at V and 4 bases at J, with 18 bases in the middle. The CDR3 spans 16 residues. Per the germline V gene, CDR1 is LNHDA and CDR2 is SQIVND (reference sequence). The CDR3 here is CASSIQVSRDLETQYF. The CDR3 coding sequence is TGTGCCAGTAGTATTCAGGTCTCGCGGGACCTAGAGACCCAGTACTTC.

In DNA form, the CDR3 reads TGTGCCAGCAGCGTAGGGGGACTCTCACAAGAGACCCAGTACTTC. The encoded protein is CASSVGGLSQETQYF. V is TRBV9 and J is TRBJ2-5; possibly TRBD2 for D (6 bases). From germline, CDR1 is SGDLS and CDR2 YYNGEE. V was trimmed by 0 bases and J by 2 bases, leaving 11 bases between them. The CDR3 spans 15 residues. Combining the CDR3 with reference TRBV9 and TRBJ2-5 gives the whole variable domain DSGVTQTPKHLITATGQRVTLRCSPRSGDLSVYWYQQSLDQGLQFLIQYYNGEERAKGNILERFSAQQFPDLHSELNLSSLELGDSALYFCASSVGGLSQETQYFGPGTRLLVL.

This rearrangement joins TRBV30 to TRBJ2-2; 7 bases line up with TRBD2. The CDR3 totals 13 residues. In germline, CDR1 is GTSNPN, CDR2 SVGIG (reference sequence). Germline trimming cut 8 bases from V and 5 bases from J; bases unmatched to any gene: 8. This chain's CDR3 is CALVGGSTGELFF. The CDR3 bases are TGTGCCCTAGTGGGGGGGAGTACCGGGGAGCTGTTTTTT.

The chain employs TRBV4-1 and TRBJ1-5; 7 positions agree with TRBD1. This CDR3 is 19 amino acids long. The junction had 12 bases not matched to a gene; V was cut back by 0 bases and J by 1 base. CDR1 and CDR2 (germline): MGHRA, YSYEKL. CDR3 residues: CASSQDSRSAGGSNQPQHF. As DNA, the CDR3 is TGCGCCAGCAGCCAAGATTCCAGGTCGGCAGGGGGGAGCAATCAGCCCCAGCATTTT.

V and J are TRBV27 and TRBJ2-5; the D gene is possibly TRBD2 (6 bases). The CDR3 length is 13 residues. Trimming removed 6 bases at V and 3 bases at J, with 11 bases between. Germline assignment: CDR1 MNHEY and CDR2 SMNVEV (reference sequence). The CDR3 region has the DNA TGTGCCAGCAGACGGGACTGGAAAGAGACCCAGTACTTC. It yields the protein CASRRDWKETQYF.